The 16 T cell receptor beta chains in this list originate from one sample, sequenced in a study of T cells in Graves' hyperthyroidism and ophthalmopathy. RNA transcripts provided the source from which TCR beta CDR3 regions were amplified. Primed by the HTBI set, a first-round RT-PCR was run on the TCR CDR3. TCRdb reprocessed the multiplex PCR reads with MiXCR, giving one entry per CDR3 protein. The table includes about 420,000 distinct CDR3 sequences, roughly an eighth detected once. The sample comprised blood. The source of these receptors is a woman aged 18-35 years with Graves' hyperthyroidism.

The chain joins TRBV7-6 to TRBJ1-4; D not certain. CDR1 is SGHVS and CDR2 is FNYEAQ in the germline V gene. This CDR3 contains 15 residues. V lost 1 base and J lost 0, with 6 bases in between. The CDR3 loop reads CASSLGAATNEKLFF. The CDR3 DNA reads TGTGCCAGCAGCTTAGGGGCGGCAACTAATGAAAAACTGTTTTTT.

In this sample, this clonotype turned up many times. The V and J genes are TRBV12-3 or TRBV12-4 and TRBJ2-1; tentatively, D is TRBD2 (5 bases). The CDR3 covers 13 residues. The germline V and J ends were trimmed by 3 bases and 7 bases, with 10 bases remaining between them. The DNA of the CDR3 is TGTGCCAGCAGTTTTCCGGGGTTGAATGAGCAGTTCTTC. Protein: CASSFPGLNEQFF.

This clonotype was recorded a few times. At one boundary the junction diverges from the germline segment, which might be a read error. V is TRBV7-3 and J is TRBJ2-1; possibly TRBD2 for D (6 bases). The CDR3 loop spans 13 amino acids. Germline values: CDR1 SGHTA, CDR2 FQGTGA. The CDR3 sequence is CASSERASGLQFF. The CDR3 DNA reads as TGCGCCAGCAGTGAGCGGGCTAGTGGGTTGCAGTTCTTC.

This clonotype occurred many times. V gene TRBV7-3 combines with J gene TRBJ2-2, with D possibly matching TRBD2 (6 bases). The V end lost 5 bases, the J end lost 6 bases, and 13 bases lay between the germline ends. The CDR3 has 14 residues. Germline CDR1 is SGHTA and CDR2 is FQGTGA. CDR3 region: CASSDTGGSGELFF. In DNA, the CDR3 is TGTGCCAGCAGCGATACAGGAGGGTCCGGGGAGCTGTTTTTT.

This clonotype was found many times. The chain links TRBV7-3 to TRBJ2-3, with D tentatively TRBD2 (6 bases). Germline assignment: CDR1 SGHTA and CDR2 FQGTGA. The CDR3 spans 13 residues. The V end lost 4 bases, the J end lost 5 bases, and 10 bases lay between the germline ends. Written as DNA, the CDR3 is TGTGCCAGCAGCTCGGGGACTCGAGATACGCAGTATTTT. Its protein product is CASSSGTRDTQYF.

This clonotype appeared many times. The chain combines TRBV20-1 with TRBJ1-5; D might be TRBD1 (5 bases). Germline loops: CDR1 DFQATT, CDR2 SNEGSKA (reference sequence). This CDR3 spans 12 amino acids. V lost 2 bases and J 7 bases, leaving 9 bases between the germline ends. CDR3 bases: TGCAGTGCTAGACAGGGACCACAGCCCCAGCATTTT. This gives the protein CSARQGPQPQHF.

This clonotype was recorded a few times. The chain joins TRBV9 to TRBJ2-7; D unresolved. Trimming took 3 bases from V and 5 from J, leaving 15 bases between them. Germline CDR1 reads SGDLS; CDR2 reads YYNGEE. The CDR3 consists of 14 residues. CDR3 bases: TGTGCCAGCAGCGCCTGGGGTTTTGGGGACGAGCAGTACTTC. Translation gives CASSAWGFGDEQYF.

This clonotype has ten or more counts. V gene TRBV30 combines with J gene TRBJ2-2, with unresolved D. The ends were cut back, 3 bases at V and 3 bases at J, with 8 bases in the middle. Per the germline V gene, CDR1 is GTSNPN and CDR2 is SVGIG (reference sequence). The CDR3 runs 13 residues. The CDR3 DNA reads as TGTGCCTGGAGACCCCATTACACCGGGGAGCTGTTTTTT. Protein: CAWRPHYTGELFF.

This clonotype was seen many times. The CDR3 DNA reads TGTGCCAGCAGCTTCGGGACTAGCACAGATACGCAGTATTTT. This sequence encodes CASSFGTSTDTQYF. The V call is TRBV11-2, the J call TRBJ2-3, with D possibly matching TRBD2 (6 bases). This CDR3 has 14 amino acids. Germline V CDR1 and CDR2: SGHAT, FQNNGV. V gave up 3 bases and J gave up 0 bases, with 7 bases separating them.

The chain couples TRBV5-5 to TRBJ1-1; D unresolved. Germline CDR1 is SGHKS and CDR2 is YYEKEE (reference sequence). The CDR3 has 13 amino acids. V was cut by 3 bases and J by 6 bases, with 12 bases left in between. This chain's CDR3 is CASSWPMEAEAFF. CDR3 sequence (DNA): TGTGCCAGCAGCTGGCCCATGGAGGCTGAAGCTTTCTTT.

This clonotype was counted a few times. This chain's CDR3 is CASSQGGPSTNEKLFF. The CDR3, as DNA: TGCGCCAGCAGCCAAGGGGGACCGTCAACTAATGAAAAACTGTTTTTT. The J gene is TRBJ1-4, the V gene TRBV4-3; tentative D call: TRBD1 (5 bases). The V end was cut by 1 base, the J end by 0 bases, with 9 bases between. In germline, CDR1 is LGHNA, CDR2 YSLEER. This CDR3 has 16 residues.

This clonotype was detected ten times or more. The gene calls are TRBV3-1 and TRBJ2-7, with 13 bases fitting TRBD2. V trimming: 5 bases; J trimming: 0 bases; junction bases outside the gene matches: 7. The germline CDR1 and CDR2 sequences are LGHDT and YNNKEL (reference sequence). The CDR3 totals 17 residues. The CDR3 loop reads CASSDGLAGALSYEQYF. The CDR3 DNA sequence: TGTGCCAGCAGCGATGGACTAGCGGGAGCTCTCTCCTACGAGCAGTACTTC.

This clonotype was detected a few times. This sequence joins TRBV4-1 and TRBJ2-2; tentatively, D is TRBD2 (5 bases). The CDR3 is 14 amino acids. V was shortened by 0 bases and J by 6 bases, with 8 bases between the two germline ends. Germline loops: CDR1 MGHRA, CDR2 YSYEKL. The CDR3 DNA reads as TGCGCCAGCAGCCAAGACGGGGTCCCCGGGGAGCTGTTTTTT. Residues: CASSQDGVPGELFF.

Many counts were recorded for this clonotype. The chain has TRBV11-2 and TRBJ2-7; D gene ambiguous. Trimming removed 1 base from V and 2 bases from J, with 12 bases in between. The CDR3 totals 15 residues. In germline, CDR1 is SGHAT, CDR2 FQNNGV. The CDR3 sequence is CASSLVAESPYEQYF. CDR3 nucleotides: TGTGCCAGCAGCTTAGTCGCGGAGTCCCCCTACGAGCAGTACTTC.

There are many counts of this clonotype. The J gene is TRBJ2-7, the V gene TRBV28; D is possibly TRBD2 (5 bases). This CDR3 comprises 12 residues. Trimming took off 5 bases at V and 7 bases at J, with 12 bases between the two ends. CDR1 and CDR2 (germline): MDHEN, SYDVKM. The CDR3 DNA sequence: TGTGCCAGCAGTACGAGGGTTGGGGAGCAGTACTTC. It specifies CASSTRVGEQYF.

In its sample, this clonotype was seen a few times. The rearrangement uses TRBV9 and TRBJ2-3, with 13 bases that match TRBD2. This CDR3 region has 16 residues. Germline CDR1 is SGDLS and CDR2 is YYNGEE. V was clipped by 3 bases and J by 4 bases; unmatched bases: 5. The CDR3: CASSGTSGRAADTQYF. Here the CDR3 DNA reads TGTGCCAGCAGCGGAACTAGCGGGAGGGCCGCAGATACGCAGTATTTT.